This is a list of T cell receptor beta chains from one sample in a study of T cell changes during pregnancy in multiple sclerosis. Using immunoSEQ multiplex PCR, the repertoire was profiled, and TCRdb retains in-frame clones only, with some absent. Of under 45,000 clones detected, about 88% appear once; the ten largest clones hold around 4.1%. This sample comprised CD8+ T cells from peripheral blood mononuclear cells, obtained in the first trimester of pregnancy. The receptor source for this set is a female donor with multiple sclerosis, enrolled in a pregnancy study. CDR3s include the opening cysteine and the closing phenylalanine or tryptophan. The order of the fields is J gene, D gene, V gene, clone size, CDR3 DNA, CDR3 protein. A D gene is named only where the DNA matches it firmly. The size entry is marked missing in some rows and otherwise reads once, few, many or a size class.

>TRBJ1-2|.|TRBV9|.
TGTGCCAGCAGCGTCGAGGACAGTAAATCCTATGGCTACACCTTC
CASSVEDSKSYGYTF
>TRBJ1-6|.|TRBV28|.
TGTGCCAGCAGGCAGGGCCACAATTCACCCCTCCACTTT
CASRQGHNSPLHF
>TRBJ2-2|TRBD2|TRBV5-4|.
TGTGCCAGCAGCGCTCGGACTAGCGGGGGGGTCCCGAACACCGGGGAGCTGTTTTTT
CASSARTSGGVPNTGELFF
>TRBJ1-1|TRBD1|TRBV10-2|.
TGCGCCAGCATGGGGGACAGCTATAACACTGAAGCTTTCTTT
CASMGDSYNTEAFF
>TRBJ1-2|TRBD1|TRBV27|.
TGTGCCAGCAGTTTCTCCCGGGACAGCTTATATGGCTACACCTTC
CASSFSRDSLYGYTF
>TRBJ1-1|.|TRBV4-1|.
TGCGCCAGCAGCCACTCACCACAGGGACCCCAGGGCGAAGCTTTCTTT
CASSHSPQGPQGEAFF
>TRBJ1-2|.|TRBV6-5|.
TGTGCCAGCTCCGGGACAAAGAGCTATGGCTACACCTTC
CASSGTKSYGYTF
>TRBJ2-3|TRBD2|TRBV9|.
TGTGCCAGCAGCCCGAGCGGGGCTAGCACAGATACGCAGTATTTT
CASSPSGASTDTQYF
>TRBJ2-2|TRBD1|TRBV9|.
TGTGCCAGCAGAGTTGGGACAGCGAACACCGGGGAGCTGTTTTTT
CASRVGTANTGELFF
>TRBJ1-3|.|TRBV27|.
TGTGCCAGCGCGAAGAGTTACTCTGGAAACACCATATATTTT
CASAKSYSGNTIYF
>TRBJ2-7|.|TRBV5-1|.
TGCGCCAGCAGCTGGGGCGGGGTGCAGTACTTC
CASSWGGVQYF
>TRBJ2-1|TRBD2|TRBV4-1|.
TGCGCCAGCAGCCAAGGGGCTAGCGGGGGGGTCCTGTTGGGTGAGCAGTTCTTC
CASSQGASGGVLLGEQFF
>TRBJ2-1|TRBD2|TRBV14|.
TGTGCCAGCAGCACTTGGGCTAGCGGGGGCTACAATGAGCAGTTCTTC
CASSTWASGGYNEQFF
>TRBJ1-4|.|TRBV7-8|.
TGTGCCAGCAGGGGGGAAAAAGGGAGGAGTGAAAAACTGTTTTTT
CASRGEKGRSEKLFF
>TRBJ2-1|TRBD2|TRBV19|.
TGTGCCAGTAGTATAGTGGGACTAGCGGGGGCTGCGGAGTTCTTC
CASSIVGLAGAAEFF
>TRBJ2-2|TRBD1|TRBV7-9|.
TGTGCCAGCAGCTTAGCCTCCGGGACAGGGGTCACCGGGGAGCTGTTTTTT
CASSLASGTGVTGELFF
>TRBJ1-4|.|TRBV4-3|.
TGCGCCAGCAGCCAAGGGGCACTCAGGGAACCACCTAATGAAAAACTGTTTTTT
CASSQGALREPPNEKLFF
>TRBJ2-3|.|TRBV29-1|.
TGCAGCGGTATGCCCCGGACATTCGCTAGCACAGATACGCAGTATTTT
CSGMPRTFASTDTQYF
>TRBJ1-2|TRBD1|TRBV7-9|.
TGTGCCAGCAGCAACTCCGGGACAGGTTATGGCTACACCTTC
CASSNSGTGYGYTF
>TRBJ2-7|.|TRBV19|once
TGTGCCAGTAGTATGGGGCCCTCCTACGAGCAGTACTTC
CASSMGPSYEQYF
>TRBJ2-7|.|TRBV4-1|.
TGCGCCAGCAGCCAAGAGGCAACCTACGAGCAGTACTTC
CASSQEATYEQYF
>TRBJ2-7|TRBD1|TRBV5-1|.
TGCGCCAGCAGCTTGACCGGGACAGGGTTCGACGAGCAGTACTTC
CASSLTGTGFDEQYF
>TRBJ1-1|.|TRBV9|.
TGTGCCAGCAGCGGGGGAGGGGACCACACTGAAGCTTTCTTT
CASSGGGDHTEAFF
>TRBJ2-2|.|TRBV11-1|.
TGTGCCAGCAGCGGGGGCACCAGCGAGAAAAACACCGGGGAGCTGTTTTTT
CASSGGTSEKNTGELFF
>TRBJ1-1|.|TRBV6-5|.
TGTGCCAGCAGTGCTCTACAGGGATGGGCTTTCTTT
CASSALQGWAFF
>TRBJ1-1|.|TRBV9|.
TGTGCCAGCAGCCCCGGGGCGGGGGACACTGAAGCTTTCTTT
CASSPGAGDTEAFF
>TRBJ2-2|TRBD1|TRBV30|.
TGTGCCTGGGACAGGGCTATCGGGGAGCTGTTTTTT
CAWDRAIGELFF
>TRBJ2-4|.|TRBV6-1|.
TGTGCCAGCAGTGAAGGTCCGGGGGACCCCAGAATTCAGTACTTC
CASSEGPGDPRIQYF
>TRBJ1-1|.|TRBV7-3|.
TGTGCCAGCAGCCCACTAACGAACACTGAAGCTTTCTTT
CASSPLTNTEAFF
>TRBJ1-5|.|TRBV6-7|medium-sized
TGTGCCAGCAGCGGACAACGGAATCAGCCCCAGCATTTT
CASSGQRNQPQHF
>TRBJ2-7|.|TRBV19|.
TGTGCCAGTAGTATAGGAGGGAACGAGCAGTACTTC
CASSIGGNEQYF
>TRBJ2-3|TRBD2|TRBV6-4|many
TGTGCCAGCAGTGACTCTAGCGGGGGCACAGATACGCAGTATTTT
CASSDSSGGTDTQYF
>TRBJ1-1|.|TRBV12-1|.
TGTGCCAGCAGCCTGGACAGGGAGGGTGAAGCTTTCTTT
CASSLDREGEAFF
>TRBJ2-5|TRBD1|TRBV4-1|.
TGCGCCAGCAGCCAAGACGGGAACAGGGGGCAAGAGACCCAGTACTTC
CASSQDGNRGQETQYF
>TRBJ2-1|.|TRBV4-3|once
TGCGCCAGCAGCCCCGACCAGCAGGGTGGCAATGAGCAGTTCTTC
CASSPDQQGGNEQFF